This TCR beta chain was recorded in a study of blood T cell repertoires in COVID-19. About the study: Acute and convalescent COVID-19 samples came from the United States, Italy and Spain.

V dropped 1 base and J dropped 0; count of bases not matched to a gene: 1. CDR1 is LNHNV and CDR2 is YYDKDF in the germline V gene (reference sequence). The CDR3 loop spans 16 amino acids. Per the study methods: Scientists estimated how many nucleated cells there were by amplifying reference gene primers. Profiling relied on immunoSEQ multiplex PCR, and the TCRdb table lists in-frame clones only, not all of them. D and trimming were read from the DNA, whereas the V and J calls and clone size are those reported in that table. The sample lists 150,000 or so clones, 65% to 85% occurring once. The source of this sequence is a man in his sixties with active or convalescent COVID-19. This chain uses TRBV15 with TRBJ2-2; 8 bases line up with TRBD1. Material: peripheral blood. The CDR3 DNA is TGTGCCACCAGCAGAGGACAGGGGACGAACACCGGGGAGCTGTTTTTT. This sequence encodes CATSRGQGTNTGELFF. The entire variable domain, with the rest obtained from reference TRBV15 and TRBJ2-2, is as follows: DAMVIQNPRYQVTQFGKPVTLSCSQTLNHNVMYWYQQKSSQAPKLLFHYYDKDFNNEADTPDNFQSRRPNTSFCFLDIRSPGLGDTAMYLCATSRGQGTNTGELFFGEGSRLTVL.